This passage covers 32 T cell receptor beta chains from one sample sequenced in a study of CD8 T cells in Susac syndrome. Reverse transcription of 0.5 to 1 ug RNA was carried out with random hexamers. TCRdb processed the immunoSEQ multiplex PCR reads anew with MiXCR; each CDR3 protein has one entry. In the table there are 160,000 or so distinct CDR3 sequences, under 95% of which are singletons. The specimen sequenced was CD4+ T cells from PBMCs. The receptors were gathered from a human donor in good health.

The rearrangement links TRBV13 to TRBJ2-7, with 8 nucleotides matching TRBD2. The CDR3 is 14 amino acids. Germline V CDR1 and CDR2: PRHDT, FYEKMQ (reference sequence). Trimming cost V 2 bases and J 3 bases; bases outside gene matches: 3. This CDR3 is CASSLSGGHYEQYF. The DNA for the CDR3 is TGTGCCAGCAGCTTATCGGGAGGGCACTACGAGCAGTACTTC.

This chain links TRBV7-2 with TRBJ2-7, with a weak D call TRBD1 (6 bases). The germline V and J ends were trimmed by 5 bases and 6 bases, with 14 bases remaining between them. CDR3 length: 13 residues. Germline V gene sequence: CDR1 SGHTA, CDR2 FQGNSA. CDR3 region: CASSVDRFSEQYF. The CDR3 DNA reads as TGTGCCAGCAGCGTTGACAGGTTCAGCGAGCAGTACTTC.

The chain couples TRBV12-3 or TRBV12-4 to TRBJ2-7, with D perhaps TRBD2 (5 bases). The length of the CDR3 is 13 residues. The V end lost 4 bases, the J end lost 4 bases, and 11 bases lay between the germline ends. DNA for the CDR3: TGTGCCAGCAGTTCCCCTAGCAGGTACGAGCAGTACTTC. The encoded protein is CASSSPSRYEQYF.

The V gene is TRBV2, the J gene TRBJ2-1; 7 bases align to TRBD1. Per germline, CDR1 SNHLY and CDR2 FYNNEI. V lost 6 bases to trimming and J lost 2 bases; unmatched junction nucleotides: 7. CDR3 length: 15 amino acids. The CDR3 spells CASRTGSAPYNEQFF. The DNA of the CDR3 is TGTGCCAGCAGGACAGGGAGCGCGCCCTACAATGAGCAGTTCTTC.

The chain has TRBV10-3 and TRBJ1-2, with a possible D match to TRBD1 (6 bases). Germline assignment: CDR1 ENHRY and CDR2 SYGVKD. Trimming removed 6 bases at V and 0 bases at J, with 11 bases between. The CDR3 length is 14 residues. The CDR3: CAISRDTSNYGYTF. CDR3 nucleotide sequence: TGTGCCATCAGCCGGGACACTTCTAACTATGGCTACACCTTC.

This chain uses TRBV28 with TRBJ2-7, with unresolved D. The germline gives CDR1 MDHEN, CDR2 SYDVKM. This CDR3 has 15 amino acids. V shed 3 bases and J shed 0 bases, with 12 bases lying between them. The CDR3 reads CASSFSPSSSYEQYF. The CDR3 coding sequence is TGTGCCAGCAGTTTCTCCCCTTCTTCCTCCTACGAGCAGTACTTC. The full variable domain, its missing parts supplied by reference TRBV28 and TRBJ2-7, is DVKVTQSSRYLVKRTGEKVFLECVQDMDHENMFWYRQDPGLGLRLIYFSYDVKMKEKGDIPEGYSVSREKKERFSLILESASTNQTSMYLCASSFSPSSSYEQYFGPGTRLTVT.

The chain recombines TRBV7-9 with TRBJ2-3; a possible D gene is TRBD2 (6 bases). This CDR3 has 16 amino acids. V lost 3 bases and J lost 0, with 13 bases in between. CDR1 is SEHNR, CDR2 FQNEAQ, per germline (reference sequence). The CDR3 here is CASSLVLSGSTDTQYF. In nucleotides, the CDR3 is TGTGCCAGCAGCTTGGTGCTAAGCGGGAGCACAGATACGCAGTATTTT. The full variable domain, completed using reference TRBV7-9 and TRBJ2-3, is DTGVSQNPRHKITKRGQNVTFRCDPISEHNRLYWYRQTLGQGPEFLTYFQNEAQLEKSRLLSDRFSAERPKGSFSTLEIQRTEQGDSAMYLCASSLVLSGSTDTQYFGPGTRLTVL.

This chain links TRBV5-4 with TRBJ2-7; D may be TRBD1 (5 bases). The CDR3 totals 14 residues. The germline V gene has CDR1 SGHNT and CDR2 YYREEE (reference sequence). Trimming removed 4 bases at V and 2 bases at J, with 13 bases between. CDR3 bases: TGTGCCAGCAGCCCCGCAGGACAAGCCTACGAGCAGTACTTC. Protein sequence: CASSPAGQAYEQYF.

The V and J genes are TRBV5-1 and TRBJ1-4, with D possibly being TRBD1 (5 bases). The CDR3 loop spans 12 amino acids. Trimming pared 2 bases from V and 8 bases from J, leaving 7 bases between. CDR1 and CDR2 (germline): SGHRS, YFSETQ. CDR3 nucleotide sequence: TGCGCCAGCAGCTTTGACAGAGAAAAACTGTTTTTT. This codes for CASSFDREKLFF.

The CDR3 spells CASSKAGGRSYNEQFF. CDR3 DNA sequence: TGTGCCAGCAGCAAAGCCGGGGGACGATCCTACAATGAGCAGTTCTTC. This chain uses TRBV7-9 with TRBJ2-1; D is possibly TRBD2 (6 bases). Germline values: CDR1 SEHNR, CDR2 FQNEAQ (reference sequence). V was cut by 5 bases and J by 1 base, with 15 bases left in between. The CDR3 totals 16 residues.

The chain's CDR3 is CASSRGQGISYEQYF. As DNA, the CDR3 is TGCGCCAGCAGCCGCGGACAGGGGATCTCCTACGAGCAGTACTTC. The chain couples TRBV10-1 to TRBJ2-7, with 9 positions matching TRBD1. The J segment lost 0 bases and the V segment lost 6 bases, leaving 6 bases of the junction unmatched. Germline V gene data show CDR1 as WNHNN and CDR2 as SYGVQD (reference sequence). The CDR3 is 15 amino acids.

The rearrangement links TRBV6-5 to TRBJ2-2; the D is unclear. This CDR3 is built from 16 residues. V was shortened by 0 bases and J by 4 bases, with 12 bases between the two germline ends. Germline lookup yields CDR1 MNHEY and CDR2 SVGAGI. The CDR3 loop is CASSYSLPGSTGELFF. The DNA for the CDR3 is TGTGCCAGCAGTTACTCGCTCCCCGGGTCCACCGGGGAGCTGTTTTTT.

The CDR3 DNA sequence: TGTGCCATCAGTGTAGACAACCGGCCCAATGAAGCTTTCTTT. Amino acids: CAISVDNRPNEAFF. The rearrangement links TRBV10-3 to TRBJ1-1; D call uncertain. Trimming stripped 4 bases from V and 7 bases from J, with 16 bases between. The germline CDR1 and CDR2 sequences are ENHRY and SYGVKD. The CDR3 extends over 14 amino acids.

This clonotype was counted a few times. The rearrangement joins TRBV12-3 or TRBV12-4 to TRBJ2-2; TRBD2 matches at 9 bases. The ends lost 4 bases at V and 1 base at J; junction bases unmatched: 1. The CDR3 sequence is 15 residues long. The CDR3 sequence: CASSSLAGNTGELFF. The DNA of the CDR3 is TGTGCCAGCAGTTCACTAGCGGGGAACACCGGGGAGCTGTTTTTT.

The chain is built from TRBV7-9 and TRBJ2-1; no reliable D call. Germline lookup yields CDR1 SEHNR and CDR2 FQNEAQ (reference sequence). The CDR3 is made up of 11 amino acids. V was clipped by 3 bases and J by 7 bases, with 4 bases between them. In DNA form, the CDR3 reads TGTGCCAGCAGCTTGACTAATGAGCAGTTCTTC. Its protein is CASSLTNEQFF.

V usage is TRBV30 and J usage is TRBJ1-2; possibly TRBD1 for D (5 bases). Germline values: CDR1 GTSNPN, CDR2 SVGIG (reference sequence). V lost 1 base and J lost 4, with 10 bases in between. This CDR3 comprises 13 residues. The CDR3 bases are TGTGCCTGGAGTGCAGGGATAGGCTATGGCTACACCTTC. It is translated as CAWSAGIGYGYTF.

V and J are TRBV11-2 and TRBJ2-7, with 8 bases that match TRBD2. The CDR3 spans 15 residues. Germline loops: CDR1 SGHAT, CDR2 FQNNGV. The ends lost 5 bases at V and 5 bases at J; junction bases unmatched: 11. The CDR3 sequence: CASSPGKRGRDEQYF. CDR3 nucleotide sequence: TGTGCCAGCAGCCCGGGGAAGCGGGGGAGGGACGAGCAGTACTTC.

J is TRBJ2-7 and V is TRBV7-9, with TRBD1 as a possible D gene (5 bases). The V and J ends lost 5 bases and 3 bases respectively, with 8 bases between them. Germline V lookup: CDR1 SEHNR, CDR2 FQNEAQ (reference sequence). This CDR3 has 12 amino acids. CDR3 sequence: CASSRTSYEQYF. The CDR3 region has the DNA TGTGCCAGCAGCCGGACAAGCTACGAGCAGTACTTC.

V is TRBV5-1 and J is TRBJ1-1, with D perhaps TRBD1 (5 bases). Trimming took 2 bases from V and 2 from J, leaving 10 bases between them. CDR3 length equals 14 residues. CDR1 is SGHRS, CDR2 YFSETQ, per germline. DNA of the CDR3: TGCGCCAGCAGCTTCAAAGACAGTAACACTGAAGCTTTCTTT. It codes for CASSFKDSNTEAFF.

The rearrangement joins TRBV20-1 to TRBJ2-5; possible D gene TRBD2, 6 bases. The CDR3 extends over 14 amino acids. The V end was cut by 3 bases, the J end by 2 bases, with 13 bases between. Germline lookup yields CDR1 DFQATT and CDR2 SNEGSKA (reference sequence). CDR3 sequence: CSASAGSLQETQYF. The CDR3 DNA reads TGCAGTGCTAGTGCCGGGAGTCTTCAAGAGACCCAGTACTTC.

The chain recombines TRBV9 with TRBJ1-4, with unresolved D. Trimming stripped 3 bases from V and 5 bases from J, with 8 bases between. The CDR3 consists of 13 residues. Per the germline V gene, CDR1 is SGDLS and CDR2 is YYNGEE. In DNA form, the CDR3 reads TGTGCCAGCAGCGACCAGGCCAATGAAAAACTGTTTTTT. Encoded protein: CASSDQANEKLFF.

The genes are TRBV21-1 and TRBJ1-5. TRBV21-1 represents a pseudogene. The CDR3 is 14 amino acids. This CDR3 reads CASSKGLINQPQHF. The CDR3 DNA reads TGTGCCAGCAGCAAAGGACTGATCAATCAGCCCCAGCATTTT.

V gene TRBV11-2 combines with J gene TRBJ2-7; a possible D gene is TRBD2 (6 bases). Looked up from germline, CDR1 is SGHAT and CDR2 is FQNNGV. V gave up 8 bases and J gave up 3 bases, with 20 bases separating them. This CDR3 region has 15 residues. CDR3 sequence (DNA): TGTGCCAGCCGGGGGATGCGTGCCGGGATCTACGAGCAGTACTTC. Amino acids: CASRGMRAGIYEQYF.

The table lists this clonotype with a count of one. The chain couples TRBV6-2 or TRBV6-3 to TRBJ2-7; TRBD2 might be the D (5 bases). V dropped 1 base and J dropped 0 bases, with 25 bases sitting between them. This CDR3 is 20 amino acids long. Germline values: CDR1 MNHEY, CDR2 SVGEGT. The CDR3 nucleotides read TGTGCCAGCAGTTACTTGCGGAAGAGGGCCTTTGTAAAAGACTCCTACGAGCAGTACTTC. Amino acids: CASSYLRKRAFVKDSYEQYF.

The rearrangement joins TRBV7-2 to TRBJ1-6; possible D gene TRBD1, 5 bases. With 5 bases removed from V and 9 bases from J, the gap between germline ends came to 11 bases. Germline CDR1 is SGHTA and CDR2 is FQGNSA. This CDR3 comprises 13 residues. This chain's CDR3 is CASSAETGSPLHF. CDR3 bases: TGTGCCAGCAGCGCAGAAACAGGTTCACCCCTCCACTTT.

The rearrangement joins TRBV3-1 to TRBJ1-2, with D unclear. Germline assignment: CDR1 LGHDT and CDR2 YNNKEL (reference sequence). The CDR3 loop spans 16 amino acids. V lost 4 bases to trimming and J lost 4 bases, with 19 bases between them. CDR3 loop: CASSLRARVGCYGYTF. The CDR3 DNA follows: TGTGCCAGCAGCCTCCGAGCGAGGGTTGGGTGCTATGGCTACACCTTC.

V is TRBV7-3 and J is TRBJ2-2; maybe TRBD2 (5 bases). The germline V and J ends were trimmed by 1 base and 6 bases, with 6 bases remaining between them. This CDR3 has 13 residues. Germline CDR1 and CDR2: SGHTA and FQGTGA. The CDR3, as DNA: TGTGCCAGCAGCTTAAGAGCGGCCGGGGAGCTGTTTTTT. It specifies CASSLRAAGELFF.

The rearrangement links TRBV23-1 to TRBJ2-5, with D maybe TRBD2 (6 bases). TRBV23-1 is placed among ORFs of uncertain function. The CDR3 runs 15 residues. The V and J ends lost 0 bases and 1 base respectively, with 9 bases between them. CDR3 nucleotide sequence: TGCGCCAGCAGTCAATCGGGGGGAGGCCAAGAGACCCAGTACTTC. As protein: CASSQSGGGQETQYF.

The chain recombines TRBV20-1 with TRBJ1-2; TRBD1 matches 9 bases. Germline CDR1 and CDR2: DFQATT and SNEGSKA (reference sequence). The CDR3 loop spans 14 amino acids. The J segment lost 8 bases and the V segment lost 4 bases, leaving 11 bases of the junction unmatched. The CDR3 reads CSATNLDRGLGYTF. CDR3 sequence (DNA): TGCAGTGCTACTAACCTGGACAGGGGCCTCGGCTACACCTTC.

This clonotype was observed a single time. The chain has TRBV4-3 and TRBJ2-7, with D uncertain. This CDR3 is built from 15 residues. Between the trimmed V and J ends, which lost 0 bases and 5 bases, there was a span of 14 bases. The germline V gene has CDR1 LGHNA and CDR2 YSLEER. Here the CDR3 DNA reads TGCGCCAGCAGCCAAGAGGTCACCCTTGGTCACGAGCAGTACTTC. Translation gives CASSQEVTLGHEQYF.

This clonotype was picked up one time. The rearrangement links TRBV27 to TRBJ2-3; TRBD2 matches 13 bases. The CDR3 loop spans 14 amino acids. The germline CDR1 and CDR2 sequences are MNHEY and SMNVEV (reference sequence). The V segment lost 10 bases and the J segment 3 bases; nucleotides outside the gene matches: 4. CDR3 nucleotides: TGTGCCACCTCGGGACTAGCGGGAACAGATACGCAGTATTTT. The encoded protein is CATSGLAGTDTQYF.

The chain employs TRBV18 and TRBJ2-3; unclear D gene. The CDR3 sequence is 13 residues long. Germline CDR1 and CDR2: KGHSH and LQKENI. The V end lost 4 bases, the J end lost 3 bases, and 8 bases lay between the germline ends. The CDR3, as DNA: TGTGCCAGCTCACTCCCCGGTACAGATACGCAGTATTTT. As protein: CASSLPGTDTQYF.